The rows below give T cell receptor beta chains drawn from one sample of a study of cytomegalovirus exposure and HLA in healthy donors. The method was immunoSEQ multiplex PCR; TCRdb's version includes in-frame clones alone and lacks a portion of them. Of some 140,000 clones in the sample, about three quarters were seen once. Sequenced input: PBMCs. The receptors here all came from a middle-aged woman in good health and CMV-seronegative. Each CDR3 is given with its conserved first and last residue. The D gene is left open where the match is weak. Rows may omit the clone size; those that give it use once, few, many or a size class.

cdr3_nt cdr3_aa d_call j_call clone_size v_call
TGCGCCAGCAGCTTGAGCCAGCCAGGTCGTCCAAACACTGAAGCTTTCTTT CASSLSQPGRPNTEAFF NA TRBJ1-1 few TRBV5-1
TGTGCCAGCTCACTCGACTTTACAGGGGAGCAGTTCTTC CASSLDFTGEQFF NA TRBJ2-1 NA TRBV18
TGTGCCAGCAGCTTAAGCGGGGGGGCTTCTTACAATGAGCAGTTCTTC CASSLSGGASYNEQFF TRBD2 TRBJ2-1 NA TRBV11-3
TGTGCCAGTACGGGACAGGGCGAGACAGGGGCCAACGTCCTGACTTTC CASTGQGETGANVLTF TRBD1 TRBJ2-6 NA TRBV7-8
TGTGCCAGCAGCTTAAGAACGGGGTTTACTACGCAGTATTTT CASSLRTGFTTQYF NA TRBJ2-3 NA TRBV11-1
TGTGCCAGCACCCTCCGGGACACGAACACCGGGGAGCTGTTTTTT CASTLRDTNTGELFF NA TRBJ2-2 NA TRBV28
TGCGCCAGCAGCCAAGGACTAGCCAAAAACCAAGAGACCCAGTACTTC CASSQGLAKNQETQYF TRBD2 TRBJ2-5 NA TRBV4-1
TGTGCCAGCAGGCCACAGGGGCTGTACCAAGAGACCCAGTACTTC CASRPQGLYQETQYF TRBD1 TRBJ2-5 NA TRBV7-2
TGTGCCAGCAGCGTAGGACAGGCAAACACTGAAGCTTTCTTT CASSVGQANTEAFF NA TRBJ1-1 NA TRBV9
TGTGCCAGCAGCTTGGGGAGTACTTCGTACTTC CASSLGSTSYF NA TRBJ2-7 NA TRBV5-5
TGTGCCAGTAGTCTGGGGGGTTGGTACAATGAGCAGTTCTTC CASSLGGWYNEQFF NA TRBJ2-1 NA TRBV19
TGTGCCAGCACTTGGGGGGGCCCTATTTTCAATGAGCAGTTCTTC CASTWGGPIFNEQFF NA TRBJ2-1 NA TRBV28
TGTGCCACCAGACCTACAGGGCAACTTCGCTACGGCTACACCTTC CATRPTGQLRYGYTF NA TRBJ1-2 NA TRBV15
TGTGCCAGTAGTATAGTAAATAATCAGCCCCAGCATTTT CASSIVNNQPQHF NA TRBJ1-5 NA TRBV19
TGTGCCAGCAGCCAGACAGGGTCGTATACAGATACGCAGTATTTT CASSQTGSYTDTQYF TRBD1 TRBJ2-3 NA TRBV6-5
TGTGCCTCCGGGATCGGGGGGACAGATACGCAGTATTTT CASGIGGTDTQYF TRBD2 TRBJ2-3 NA TRBV19
TGTGCCAGCAGCCGGACGGGGGCGGGGGTCTACAATGAGCAGTTCTTC CASSRTGAGVYNEQFF NA TRBJ2-1 NA TRBV7-8
TGTGCCAGCAGTTACGATGAGGGATTGAACACCGGGGAGCTGTTTTTT CASSYDEGLNTGELFF NA TRBJ2-2 NA TRBV6-6
TGCGCCAGCAGCCCGGGGACAGGGGGCGTCCCTTTCTTT CASSPGTGGVPFF TRBD1 TRBJ1-1 few TRBV5-1
TGTGCCAGCAGCGGCGGGGGGGCCTGGGAGACCCAGTACTTC CASSGGGAWETQYF TRBD2 TRBJ2-5 few TRBV28
TGCGCCAGCAGCTTGGGGAGCACCGGGGAGCTGTTTTTT CASSLGSTGELFF NA TRBJ2-2 few TRBV5-1
TGCGCCAGCACCTTGGAGGGGACAGACTATGGCTACACCTTC CASTLEGTDYGYTF TRBD1 TRBJ1-2 NA TRBV5-1
TGTGCCAGCAGTCCAAGAACGGCTACAGGGGTTGTTGAAGCTTTCTTT CASSPRTATGVVEAFF TRBD1 TRBJ1-1 NA TRBV27
TGTGCCAGCAGCTTAGGGGCAGGGGAATATGGCTACACCTTC CASSLGAGEYGYTF NA TRBJ1-2 once TRBV7-9
TGTGCCAGCAGCTTAGGGGTACTAGCGGGGGACCCGGAAAGCACAGATACGCAGTATTTT CASSLGVLAGDPESTDTQYF TRBD2 TRBJ2-3 NA TRBV7-8
TGTGCCAGCAGTGGACAGGGCCAAGGTGGAAAACTGTTTTTT CASSGQGQGGKLFF TRBD1 TRBJ1-4 few TRBV28
TGTGCCAGCAGCTTATATGGGGGGACAGCCCGCAATCAGCCCCAGCATTTT CASSLYGGTARNQPQHF TRBD1 TRBJ1-5 NA TRBV7-8
TGTGCCAGCAGCGTAGCGGCGGGGGGCGGGTCGGATACGCAGTATTTT CASSVAAGGGSDTQYF TRBD2 TRBJ2-3 NA TRBV9
TGTGCCAGCAGTGGACAGAATAATTCACCCCTCCACTTT CASSGQNNSPLHF NA TRBJ1-6 NA TRBV2
TGTGCCAGCATCAAGGGGACAGGGTTCGACGAGCAGTACTTC CASIKGTGFDEQYF TRBD1 TRBJ2-7 NA TRBV2
TGTGCCAGAATACCGAGGGGCAGGGGGATAGATGAGCAGTTCTTC CARIPRGRGIDEQFF TRBD1 TRBJ2-1 NA TRBV5-3
TGTGCCAGCAGCCTCCAGGGAAGTAATGAAAAACTGTTTTTT CASSLQGSNEKLFF NA TRBJ1-4 NA TRBV28
TGTGCCAGCAGCGTAGTAGCGGGGGTTAACAATGAGCAGTTCTTC CASSVVAGVNNEQFF TRBD2 TRBJ2-1 NA TRBV9
TGTGCCAGCAGTCCCCAGGGGGTAGGGAGTGGCTACACCTTC CASSPQGVGSGYTF TRBD1 TRBJ1-2 NA TRBV27
TGTGCCAGCGGGACAACAGGGGCCAACGTCCTGACTTTC CASGTTGANVLTF NA TRBJ2-6 few TRBV6-6
TGTGCCAGCAGCTACACGGGAGCAGGGACCAGTGAAAAACTGTTTTTT CASSYTGAGTSEKLFF NA TRBJ1-4 once TRBV7-9
TGTGCCAGAAGCTTGGGACAGGAATACAATGAGCAGTTCTTC CARSLGQEYNEQFF NA TRBJ2-1 NA TRBV5-3
TGCGCCAGCAGCCAAGAAGGGGGGGCAGTCGCGAACACTGAAGCTTTCTTT CASSQEGGAVANTEAFF NA TRBJ1-1 few TRBV4-1
TGTGCCACCAAAATACAGGGGAAAACTGAAGCTTTCTTT CATKIQGKTEAFF TRBD1 TRBJ1-1 NA TRBV19
TGTGCCAGCAGACCCGGACAGAGAAATTCACCCCTCCACTTT CASRPGQRNSPLHF NA TRBJ1-6 NA TRBV6-5
TGTGCCAGTAACTCCCGACCAGGGGTTAACACCGGGGAGCTGTTTTTT CASNSRPGVNTGELFF NA TRBJ2-2 NA TRBV19
TGTGCCAGCAGCCGGGGGACTAACTATGGCTACACCTTC CASSRGTNYGYTF NA TRBJ1-2 NA TRBV28
TGTGCCAGCAGTTTAACCGGACAGAATAATTCACCCCTCCACTTT CASSLTGQNNSPLHF NA TRBJ1-6 NA TRBV28
TGCAGCGTCTATAGCGCAGATACGCAGTATTTT CSVYSADTQYF NA TRBJ2-3 NA TRBV29-1
TGTGCCAGCAGCCATTGGGGCAGCCCAAGGAACACTGAAGCTTTCTTT CASSHWGSPRNTEAFF NA TRBJ1-1 NA TRBV7-8